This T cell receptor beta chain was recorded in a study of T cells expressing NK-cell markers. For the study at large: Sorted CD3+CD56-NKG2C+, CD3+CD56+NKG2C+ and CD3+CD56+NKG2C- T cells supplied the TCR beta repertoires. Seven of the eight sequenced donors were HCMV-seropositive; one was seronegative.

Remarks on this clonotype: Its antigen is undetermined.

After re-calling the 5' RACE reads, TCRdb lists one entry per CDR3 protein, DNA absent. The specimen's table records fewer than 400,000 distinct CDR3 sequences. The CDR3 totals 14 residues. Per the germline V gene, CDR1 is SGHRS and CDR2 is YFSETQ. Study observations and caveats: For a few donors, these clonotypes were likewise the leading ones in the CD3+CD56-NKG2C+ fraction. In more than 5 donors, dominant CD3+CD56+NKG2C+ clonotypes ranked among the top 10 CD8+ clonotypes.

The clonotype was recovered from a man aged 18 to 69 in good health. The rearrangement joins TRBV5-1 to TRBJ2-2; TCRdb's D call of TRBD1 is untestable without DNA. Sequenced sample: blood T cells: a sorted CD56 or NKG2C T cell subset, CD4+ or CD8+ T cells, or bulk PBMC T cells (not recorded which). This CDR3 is CASSPRGNTGELFF.